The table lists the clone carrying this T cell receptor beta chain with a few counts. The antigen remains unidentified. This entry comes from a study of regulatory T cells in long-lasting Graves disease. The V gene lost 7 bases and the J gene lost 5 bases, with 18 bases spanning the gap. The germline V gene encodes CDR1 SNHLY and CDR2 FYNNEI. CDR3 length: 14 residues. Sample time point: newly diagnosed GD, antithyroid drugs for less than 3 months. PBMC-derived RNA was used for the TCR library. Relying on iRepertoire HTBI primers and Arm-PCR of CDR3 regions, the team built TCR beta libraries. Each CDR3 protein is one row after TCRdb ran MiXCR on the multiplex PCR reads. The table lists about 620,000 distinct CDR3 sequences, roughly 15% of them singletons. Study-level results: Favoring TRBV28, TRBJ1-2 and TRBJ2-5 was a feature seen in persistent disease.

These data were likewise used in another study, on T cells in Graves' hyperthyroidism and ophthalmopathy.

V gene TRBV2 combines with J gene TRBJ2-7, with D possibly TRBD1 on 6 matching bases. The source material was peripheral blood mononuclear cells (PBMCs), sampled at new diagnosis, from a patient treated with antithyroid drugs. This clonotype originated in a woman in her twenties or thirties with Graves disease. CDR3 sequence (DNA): TGTGCCAGCATATTCTCTGGGGGCCGCAACGAGCAGTACTTC. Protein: CASIFSGGRNEQYF.